Each of the 21 T cell receptor beta chains below was sequenced from the same sample in a study of shared clonotypes between healthy human individuals. TCRdb's copy holds only in-frame clones and misses some; the assay was immunoSEQ multiplex PCR. Among roughly 2.5 million clones listed, approximately 92% were seen once. Material: naive CD4+ T cells sorted from blood. Subset noted: CD45RA+ positively selected. All receptors derive from a man younger than 30 in good health.

The genes are TRBV10-3 and TRBJ1-5, with no clear D. Trimming removed 3 bases at V and 6 bases at J, with 12 bases between. This CDR3 spans 14 amino acids. Germline V CDR1 and CDR2: ENHRY, SYGVKD. CDR3 residues: CAISESTSGQPQHF. DNA of the CDR3: TGTGCCATCAGTGAATCGACATCGGGTCAGCCCCAGCATTTT.

This clone is a singleton in its sample. The chain's CDR3 is CASSEFVNTEAFF. CDR3 bases: TGTGCCAGCAGTGAGTTTGTTAACACTGAAGCTTTCTTT. The gene calls are TRBV6-1 and TRBJ1-1; D not certain. The germline V and J ends were trimmed by 3 bases and 2 bases, with 7 bases remaining between them. Germline V gene sequence: CDR1 MNHNS, CDR2 SASEGT. This CDR3 has 13 residues.

The chain joins TRBV19 to TRBJ2-5; 10 nucleotides line up with TRBD1. The trim removed 4 bases at V and 2 bases at J, leaving 1 base unmatched. The CDR3 is made up of 14 amino acids. Germline V CDR1 and CDR2: LNHDA, SQIVND (reference sequence). The CDR3 loop reads CASSKDRGQETQYF. CDR3 DNA: TGTGCCAGTAGTAAGGACAGGGGGCAAGAGACCCAGTACTTC.

Here the CDR3 reads CASRRSVETQYF. Written as DNA, the CDR3 is TGTGCCAGCAGGAGGTCGGTTGAGACCCAGTACTTC. The chain joins TRBV9 to TRBJ2-5; no clear D. This CDR3 is 12 amino acids long. In germline, CDR1 is SGDLS, CDR2 YYNGEE. Trimming took off 5 bases at V and 5 bases at J, with 10 bases between the two ends.

This chain connects TRBV18 to TRBJ2-5, with D hard to call. V dropped 1 base and J dropped 7 bases, with 16 bases sitting between them. This CDR3 has 15 amino acids. The germline V gene has CDR1 KGHSH and CDR2 LQKENI. CDR3 residues: CASSPQGQASGTQYF. The CDR3 nucleotides read TGTGCCAGCTCACCACAGGGCCAAGCTAGTGGGACCCAGTACTTC.

As concerns this clone: The sample contains more than one DNA sequence encoding this CDR3. The chain carries TRBV7-2 and TRBJ2-5; TRBD1 is a possible D gene (5 bases). The CDR3 spans 13 residues. Between the trimmed V and J ends, which lost 4 bases and 2 bases, there was a span of 8 bases. In germline, CDR1 is SGHTA, CDR2 FQGNSA. The CDR3 loop reads CASSSRVQETQYF. CDR3 nucleotides: TGTGCCAGCAGCTCCAGGGTACAAGAGACCCAGTACTTC.

The rearrangement links TRBV5-5 to TRBJ2-7; 10 bases map to TRBD2. The CDR3 runs 15 residues. The germline V gene encodes CDR1 SGHKS and CDR2 YYEKEE (reference sequence). Unmatched junction bases numbered 9, after V lost 4 bases and J lost 5 bases. This CDR3 is CASSQGRLAGDEQYF. The DNA for the CDR3 is TGTGCCAGCAGCCAAGGGAGGCTAGCGGGGGACGAGCAGTACTTC.

The V call is TRBV7-9, the J call TRBJ1-1, with 7 nucleotides matching TRBD1. The CDR3 loop spans 14 amino acids. Trimming cost V 4 bases and J 4 bases; bases outside gene matches: 6. Per germline, CDR1 SEHNR and CDR2 FQNEAQ (reference sequence). CDR3 DNA sequence: TGTGCCAGCAGCTCCCAGACAGGGAGCACTGAAGCTTTCTTT. Its protein product is CASSSQTGSTEAFF.

The chain links TRBV30 to TRBJ2-7; 7 bases map to TRBD1. Trimming took 7 bases from V and 1 from J; bases not matched to a gene: 7. CDR3 length: 13 residues. Per germline, CDR1 GTSNPN and CDR2 SVGIG (reference sequence). The CDR3, as DNA: TGTGCCTCAACAGGGGTAGGATCCTACGAGCAGTACTTC. Its translation: CASTGVGSYEQYF.

The chain links TRBV2 to TRBJ2-1, with 14 bases lining up with TRBD2. The CDR3 is made up of 17 amino acids. Trimming took 6 bases from V and 1 from J; bases not matched to a gene: 5. Germline CDR1 and CDR2: SNHLY and FYNNEI. Written as DNA, the CDR3 is TGTGCCAGCAGGTCCGGGACTAGCGGGAGTTCCTACAATGAGCAGTTCTTC. As protein: CASRSGTSGSSYNEQFF.

In the case of this clone: Within the sample, other DNA sequences also encode this same CDR3. CDR3 nucleotide sequence: TGTGCCAGCAGCGTAAGCAGTCAAGAGACCCAGTACTTC. It codes for CASSVSSQETQYF. The chain carries TRBV9 and TRBJ2-5; D not resolved. V shed 1 base and J shed 2 bases, with 6 bases lying between them. The CDR3 consists of 13 residues. Germline CDR1 is SGDLS and CDR2 is YYNGEE. Full variable domain (rest looked up from reference TRBV9 and TRBJ2-5): DSGVTQTPKHLITATGQRVTLRCSPRSGDLSVYWYQQSLDQGLQFLIQYYNGEERAKGNILERFSAQQFPDLHSELNLSSLELGDSALYFCASSVSSQETQYFGPGTRLLVL.

V is TRBV21-1 and J is TRBJ2-2; the table's D call, TRBD2, has no DNA check behind it. TRBV21-1 is flagged as a pseudogene. The CDR3 runs 20 residues. The CDR3 DNA is TGTGCCAGCAGCCTATCGAGGTTGAGCGCCGCGAGCATGGACACCGGGGAGCTGTTTTTT. It yields the protein CASSLSRLSAASMDTGELFF.

V is TRBV4-3 and J is TRBJ2-5, with D maybe TRBD1 (7 bases). From germline, CDR1 is LGHNA and CDR2 YSLEER. V lost 0 bases, J lost 2 bases, and 13 bases lay in between. This CDR3 spans 16 amino acids. CDR3 in DNA: TGCGCCAGCAGCCAAGATCCCAGGGGGGAGCAAGAGACCCAGTACTTC. Its protein product is CASSQDPRGEQETQYF.

V and J are TRBV28 and TRBJ2-2; 7 bases match TRBD2. This CDR3 has 15 amino acids. The germline gives CDR1 MDHEN, CDR2 SYDVKM. Germline trimming cut 3 bases from V and 7 bases from J; bases unmatched to any gene: 8. The CDR3 DNA is TGTGCCAGCAGTTTTGCCGGGGGGTATATCGGGGAGCTGTTTTTT. Its translation: CASSFAGGYIGELFF. The whole variable domain, remainder taken from reference TRBV28 and TRBJ2-2, is DVKVTQSSRYLVKRTGEKVFLECVQDMDHENMFWYRQDPGLGLRLIYFSYDVKMKEKGDIPEGYSVSREKKERFSLILESASTNQTSMYLCASSFAGGYIGELFFGEGSRLTVL.

This chain links TRBV19 with TRBJ1-1, with D perhaps matching TRBD1 (5 bases). CDR3 length equals 15 residues. Germline values: CDR1 LNHDA, CDR2 SQIVND (reference sequence). Trimming took off 7 bases at V and 5 bases at J, with 20 bases between the two ends. CDR3 in DNA: TGTGCCAGTAACGGACAAGGCGGAATGATTACTGAAGCTTTCTTT. This codes for CASNGQGGMITEAFF.

For this clone: This sample includes further DNA sequences coding for the same CDR3. This chain connects TRBV6-6 to TRBJ2-7; 8 nucleotides line up with TRBD2. CDR3 length: 13 amino acids. From germline, CDR1 is MNHNY and CDR2 SVGAGI (reference sequence). With V trimmed by 6 bases and J by 0 bases, 1 base remained unmatched. CDR3 protein: CASSLAGSYEQYF. In DNA, the CDR3 is TGTGCCAGCAGCCTAGCGGGCTCCTACGAGCAGTACTTC.

The table lists this clone with a count of one. The V and J genes are TRBV11-2 and TRBJ1-2, with TRBD1 identical over 8 bases. The V gene end was trimmed by 3 bases and the J gene end by 4 bases; junction bases not matched to a gene: 4. CDR1 is SGHAT and CDR2 is FQNNGV in the germline V gene. CDR3 length: 14 amino acids. In DNA form, the CDR3 reads TGTGCCAGCAGCTTGACAGGGGCGTTCTATGGCTACACCTTC. It translates to CASSLTGAFYGYTF.

The chain carries TRBV4-1 and TRBJ2-3; TRBD2 agrees at 9 bases. V shed 2 bases, J shed 4 bases, and the junction held 7 bases outside the gene matches. Germline loops: CDR1 MGHRA, CDR2 YSYEKL. CDR3 length: 16 residues. The CDR3: CASSQWREGPADTQYF. CDR3 DNA: TGCGCCAGCAGCCAATGGCGGGAGGGCCCGGCAGATACGCAGTATTTT.

The chain links TRBV5-1 to TRBJ2-5; D unclear. CDR1 and CDR2 from the germline V gene are SGHRS and YFSETQ. V shed 5 bases and J shed 5 bases, with 16 bases lying between them. This CDR3 spans 14 amino acids. Written as DNA, the CDR3 is TGCGCCAGCAGTGGGTCCGCCGTATTGGAGACCCAGTACTTC. As protein: CASSGSAVLETQYF.

This clone was detected only once. The chain uses TRBV5-1 and TRBJ2-2; 7 bases map to TRBD1. The CDR3 has 16 amino acids. V shed 0 bases, J shed 1 base, and the junction held 3 bases outside the gene matches. Per the germline V gene, CDR1 is SGHRS and CDR2 is YFSETQ. This CDR3 reads CASSLVGTENTGELFF. The CDR3 coding sequence is TGCGCCAGCAGCTTGGTTGGGACAGAGAACACCGGGGAGCTGTTTTTT.

This chain joins TRBV7-2 and TRBJ2-7, with D hard to call. Deletions cut 1 base from V and 0 bases from J, with 10 bases between. The germline gives CDR1 SGHTA, CDR2 FQGNSA. The length of the CDR3 is 15 residues. This CDR3 is CASSLGLGSSYEQYF. The DNA of the CDR3 is TGTGCCAGCAGCTTAGGGCTCGGATCCTCCTACGAGCAGTACTTC.